Listed below are T cell receptor beta chains from one sample, sequenced in a study of CD8 T cells in ankylosing spondylitis. TCRdb called the 5' RACE reads again in MiXCR, with one record for every CDR3 protein. The sample lists 25,000 to 35,000 distinct CDR3 sequences, about 7.2% seen once, with roughly 10% in the top ten. Sequencing was done on a sample of blood, either unsorted or a sorted T cell fraction (not recorded which). Receptor source: a male donor with ankylosing spondylitis or in good health (not recorded which). CDR3s include the opening cysteine and the closing phenylalanine or tryptophan. The D gene is left open where the match is weak. Some rows have no size entry. The others give once, few or many, or a class for an expanded clone.

d_gene | len | j_gene | abundance | v_gene | CDR3nt | CDR3aa
NA | 13 | TRBJ2-1 | many | TRBV11-2 | TGTGCCAGCAGCTTAGACGGGAACAATGAGCAGTTCTTC | CASSLDGNNEQFF
TRBD1 | 12 | TRBJ1-5 | many | TRBV12-3/TRBV12-4 | TGTGCCAGCGGACAGGGCAATCAGCCCCAGCATTTT | CASGQGNQPQHF
NA | 15 | TRBJ2-2 | many | TRBV27 | TGTGCCAGCAGTTTAACCGATAAGAACACCGGGGAGCTGTTTTTT | CASSLTDKNTGELFF
NA | 15 | TRBJ1-5 | many | TRBV20-1 | TGCAGTGCTAGAGACCGGGACCGTAGCAATCAGCCCCAGCATTTT | CSARDRDRSNQPQHF
NA | 16 | TRBJ2-7 | few | TRBV27 | TGTGCCAGCAGTTTGAGGGGGGACTGGAGGGACTACGAGCAGTACTTC | CASSLRGDWRDYEQYF
TRBD2 | 19 | TRBJ2-5 | many | TRBV28 | TGTGCCAGCAGCCCTAGGACTAGCGGGAGGATCGGGTTCGAGGAGACCCAGTACTTC | CASSPRTSGRIGFEETQYF
NA | 15 | TRBJ1-2 | many | TRBV5-1 | TGCGCCAGCAGCTTGGCTCCGGAATCAGACTATGGCTACACCTTC | CASSLAPESDYGYTF
TRBD1 | 13 | TRBJ1-2 | many | TRBV28 | TGTGCCAGCAGTGAAGACAGGGGCGGAGGCTACACCTTC | CASSEDRGGGYTF
NA | 12 | TRBJ1-1 | many | TRBV20-1 | TGCAGTGCTAGAGATGGGGACGCTGAAGCTTTCTTT | CSARDGDAEAFF
NA | 13 | TRBJ2-7 | many | TRBV15 | TGTGCCACCAGCAGAGATTTAGCCTACGAGCAGTACTTC | CATSRDLAYEQYF
NA | 15 | TRBJ2-5 | many | TRBV9 | TGTGCCAGCAGCCCGGTCGGGCTGCTACAAGAGACCCAGTACTTC | CASSPVGLLQETQYF
NA | 11 | TRBJ2-1 | medium-sized | TRBV29-1 | TGCAGCGTTGAAGAGTACAATGAGCAGTTCTTC | CSVEEYNEQFF
NA | 11 | TRBJ1-1 | many | TRBV29-1 | TGCAGCGGCCGGGACGGCGCTGAAGCTTTCTTT | CSGRDGAEAFF
TRBD2 | 20 | TRBJ2-1 | few | TRBV4-1 | TGCGCCAGCAGCCAAGATCAGGGACTAGCGGGGCCAAGCTCCTACAATGAGCAGTTCTTC | CASSQDQGLAGPSSYNEQFF
NA | 12 | TRBJ2-2 | many | TRBV29-1 | TGCAGCGGAAACGTGGACACCGGGGAGCTGTTTTTT | CSGNVDTGELFF
NA | 14 | TRBJ2-1 | few | TRBV7-8 | TGTGCCAGCAGCTTAACCTCACAGAATTATGAGCAGTTCTTC | CASSLTSQNYEQFF
TRBD1 | 16 | TRBJ1-3 | many | TRBV6-1 | TGTGCCAGCAGATCTCCGGGACAGTTCTCTGGAAACACCATATATTTT | CASRSPGQFSGNTIYF
TRBD2 | 19 | TRBJ2-1 | NA | TRBV3-1 | TGTGCCAGCAGCCAGTTGCAGACTAGCGGGAGGGTCCCCGACACTGAGCAGTTCTTC | CASSQLQTSGRVPDTEQFF
NA | 11 | TRBJ1-1 | many | TRBV20-1 | TGCAGTGCCCCGGGGGACACTGAAGCTTTCTTT | CSAPGDTEAFF
NA | 15 | TRBJ1-1 | many | TRBV12-3/TRBV12-4 | TGTGCCAGCAGTATCCCCGGCAGGGGGAACACTGAAGCTTTCTTT | CASSIPGRGNTEAFF
TRBD1 | 15 | TRBJ2-1 | many | TRBV7-8 | TGTGCCAGCAGCTTAACCGGGACAGGGACAAATGAGCAGTTCTTC | CASSLTGTGTNEQFF
NA | 16 | TRBJ1-2 | many | TRBV28 | TGTGCCAGCGGTACAGGGACTGACGCTACTAACTATGGCTACACCTTC | CASGTGTDATNYGYTF
NA | 15 | TRBJ2-5 | many | TRBV2 | TGTGCCAGCAGTGTACCTCCACGCGGGGTCGAGACCCAGTACTTC | CASSVPPRGVETQYF
NA | 16 | TRBJ1-2 | NA | TRBV11-2 | TGTGCCAGCAGCCCCTCGCGGGGCGCCCCGGACTGTGGCTACACCTTC | CASSPSRGAPDCGYTF
NA | 14 | TRBJ2-3 | many | TRBV9 | TGTGCCAGCAGCGTAACCCGGGACACAGATACGCAGTATTTT | CASSVTRDTDTQYF
TRBD1 | 13 | TRBJ2-3 | many | TRBV6-1 | TGTGCCAGCAGGACAGGGGGCTTAGATACGCAGTATTTT | CASRTGGLDTQYF
NA | 15 | TRBJ1-5 | many | TRBV28 | TGTGCCAGCAGTTTCTGGGGGAGAGGCAATCAGCCCCAGCATTTT | CASSFWGRGNQPQHF
TRBD2 | 16 | TRBJ2-3 | many | TRBV14 | TGTGCCAGCAGCCATCGACTAGCGGGAGTGGGAGATACGCAGTATTTT | CASSHRLAGVGDTQYF
TRBD2 | 14 | TRBJ2-1 | few | TRBV20-1 | TGCAGTGCTACGACTAGCGGAGGGGGGAAGGAGCAGTTCTTC | CSATTSGGGKEQFF
TRBD2 | 17 | TRBJ2-1 | many | TRBV3-1 | TGTGCCAGCAGCCAAGACGGCCTAGCGGACTCCTACAATGAGCAGTTCTTC | CASSQDGLADSYNEQFF
NA | 16 | TRBJ2-7 | many | TRBV28 | TGTGCCAGCAGTTCAGGGGCGACTAGCTCAGGCTACGAGCAGTACTTC | CASSSGATSSGYEQYF
NA | 14 | TRBJ2-3 | many | TRBV5-5 | TGTGCCAGCAGCTTTACAATTAGCACAGATACGCAGTATTTT | CASSFTISTDTQYF
TRBD1 | 15 | TRBJ1-5 | many | TRBV20-1 | TGCAGTGCTAGAGGAGCAGGGGGGCGAATTCAGCCCCAGCATTTT | CSARGAGGRIQPQHF
TRBD1 | 15 | TRBJ1-1 | many | TRBV10-3 | TGTGCCATCACCCCGCTGGGACAGTTTGGCACTGAAGCTTTCTTT | CAITPLGQFGTEAFF
TRBD1 | 11 | TRBJ2-7 | many | TRBV29-1 | TGCAGCGTTAGGACAGGGAATGAGCAGTACTTC | CSVRTGNEQYF
NA | 15 | TRBJ2-3 | NA | TRBV2 | TGTGCCAGCAGTGGAGGGCCCTTAAGCACAGATACGCAGTATTTT | CASSGGPLSTDTQYF
NA | 13 | TRBJ1-1 | NA | TRBV7-2 | TGTGCCAGCAGCTTACAAGAGAACACTGAAGCTTTCTTT | CASSLQENTEAFF